The next 8 T cell receptor beta chains were all read from a single sample in a study of T cells in Graves' hyperthyroidism and ophthalmopathy. Amplification of TCR beta CDR3 regions used RNA as the template. RT-PCR in the first round (using the HTBI primer set) targeted the TCR CDR3. TCRdb called the multiplex PCR reads again in MiXCR, with one record for every CDR3 protein. Of hundreds of thousands of distinct CDR3 sequences detected, approximately 15% appear once; the ten largest clones hold around 18%. Input material: blood. The receptors were gathered from a woman younger than 35 with Graves' hyperthyroidism.

This CDR3 reads CASSPKTQGQETQYF. In nucleotides, the CDR3 is TGTGCCAGCAGTCCGAAAACACAGGGCCAAGAGACCCAGTACTTC. The chain carries TRBV12-3 or TRBV12-4 and TRBJ2-5; a possible D gene is TRBD1 (6 bases). V was clipped by 5 bases and J by 1 base, with 14 bases between them. CDR3 length: 15 amino acids.

There are a few counts of this clonotype. One base away lies a much larger clone, so this may be a sequencing read error. The CDR3 nucleotides read TGCAGTGCTCCACGGACTTCCGGGGGCGTCCAAGAGACCCAGTACTTC. Translating it yields CSAPRTSGGVQETQYF. The rearrangement joins TRBV20-1 to TRBJ2-5; TRBD1 or TRBD2 may be the D gene (6 bases each). CDR3 size: 16 residues. V was cut by 5 bases and J by 1 base, with 20 bases left in between. Per germline, CDR1 DFQATT and CDR2 SNEGSKA (reference sequence).

The sample holds a few counts of this clonotype. This chain joins TRBV5-1 and TRBJ1-3, with no clear D. Germline V gene lookup returns CDR1 SGHRS and CDR2 YFSETQ. CDR3 length: 17 amino acids. V shed 4 bases and J shed 0 bases, with 17 bases lying between them. The CDR3 protein is CASSPSPSESSGNTIYF. DNA for the CDR3: TGCGCCAGCAGCCCGAGTCCCTCCGAGAGCTCTGGAAACACCATATATTTT.

Only a few counts were recorded for this clonotype. The J gene is TRBJ2-1, the V gene TRBV5-8, with a tentative D call TRBD1 (6 bases). V dropped 4 bases and J dropped 8 bases, with 19 bases sitting between them. CDR1 is SGHTS, CDR2 YDEGEE, per germline. This CDR3 has 15 residues. The CDR3 protein is CASSPGGRGRDEQFF. The CDR3 region has the DNA TGTGCCAGCAGCCCTGGCGGCAGGGGTAGGGATGAGCAGTTCTTC. Full variable domain (outside the CDR3, taken from reference TRBV5-8 and TRBJ2-1): EAGVTQSPTHLIKTRGQQATLRCSPISGHTSVYWYQQALGLGLQFLLWYDEGEERNRGNFPPRFSGRQFPNYSSELNVNALELEDSALYLCASSPGGRGRDEQFFGPGTRLTVL.

This clonotype was seen more than once but under ten times. The chain carries TRBV9 and TRBJ1-6; TRBD1 aligns across 7 bases. CDR1 and CDR2 (germline): SGDLS, YYNGEE. The CDR3 is 15 amino acids. Germline trimming cut 2 bases from V and 7 bases from J; bases unmatched to any gene: 6. This CDR3 is CASSVGGTANSPLHF. The CDR3 DNA is TGTGCCAGCAGCGTGGGTGGGACAGCAAATTCACCCCTCCACTTT.

The V and J genes are TRBV14 and TRBJ2-1; D remains ambiguous. Trimming removed 5 bases from V and 3 bases from J, with 11 bases in between. The CDR3 runs 14 residues. Germline values: CDR1 SGHDN, CDR2 FVKESK. The DNA for the CDR3 is TGTGCCAGCAGCTCTATCACTCACTACAATGAGCAGTTCTTC. This sequence encodes CASSSITHYNEQFF.

This clonotype was found many times. The chain combines TRBV7-8 with TRBJ2-7; a weak D match, TRBD1 (6 bases). The CDR3 contains 14 residues. V was pared by 6 bases and J by 0 bases, with 12 bases between. The germline CDR1 and CDR2 sequences are SGHVS and FQNEAQ. Here the CDR3 DNA reads TGTGCCAGCAGTTTTACGGACAGCTCCTACGAGCAGTACTTC. Translating gives CASSFTDSSYEQYF.

This rearrangement joins TRBV6-4 to TRBJ2-3; 8 bases agree with TRBD2. This CDR3 is built from 15 residues. Germline lookup yields CDR1 MRHNA and CDR2 SNTAGT. V shed 5 bases, J shed 2 bases, and the junction held 6 bases outside the gene matches. The CDR3 DNA sequence: TGTGCCAGCAGTCGTTACGGGAGGGCCACAGATACGCAGTATTTT. It yields the protein CASSRYGRATDTQYF.